The 22 T cell receptor beta chains listed next were all sequenced from one sample in a study of STAT5B mutations in CD4+ large granular lymphocyte leukemia. TCRdb keeps only in-frame clones here, not all; method: immunoSEQ multiplex PCR. The sample has 20,000 to 25,000 clones, roughly 75% seen once. The source material was CD4+ T cells from blood buffy coats. The receptors were gathered from a human donor in good health.

This sequence joins TRBV6-5 and TRBJ2-7; 7 bases match TRBD2. CDR1 is MNHEY and CDR2 is SVGAGI in the germline V gene. The CDR3 has 15 residues. V was clipped by 0 bases and J by 3 bases; unmatched bases: 5. The CDR3 nucleotides are TGTGCCAGCAGTTACTCCGGGGGGTACGGCTACGAGCAGTACTTC. Residues: CASSYSGGYGYEQYF.

Only a few counts were recorded for this clone. The V gene is TRBV27, the J gene TRBJ1-1; perhaps TRBD1 as D (5 bases). The V gene's germline CDR1 is MNHEY and CDR2 SMNVEV (reference sequence). There are 13 residues in the CDR3. With 5 bases removed from V and 3 bases from J, the gap between germline ends came to 10 bases. This CDR3 reads CASSKTGDTEAFF. In nucleotides, the CDR3 is TGTGCCAGCAGTAAAACAGGAGACACTGAAGCTTTCTTT.

The sample holds one count of this clone. V gene TRBV5-1 combines with J gene TRBJ2-3; 13 bases line up with TRBD2. This CDR3 comprises 16 residues. CDR1 and CDR2 from the germline V gene are SGHRS and YFSETQ. The J segment lost 6 bases and the V segment lost 4 bases, leaving 8 bases of the junction unmatched. The CDR3 DNA sequence: TGCGCCAGCAGCAGCCGGACTAGCGGGAGTAAGGATACGCAGTATTTT. Translation gives CASSSRTSGSKDTQYF.

The V and J genes are TRBV10-2 and TRBJ1-5; D not certain. Germline V gene lookup returns CDR1 WSHSY and CDR2 SAAADI. Between the trimmed V and J ends, which lost 3 bases and 3 bases, there was a span of 6 bases. This CDR3 is 13 amino acids long. Here the CDR3 reads CASSEMYNQPQHF. The DNA of the CDR3 is TGCGCCAGCAGTGAAATGTACAATCAGCCCCAGCATTTT.

The gene calls are TRBV5-6 and TRBJ2-2; D possibly corresponds to TRBD1 (6 bases). Germline-derived CDR1 and CDR2 are SGHDT and YYEEEE. The length of the CDR3 is 14 residues. With 4 bases removed from V and 7 bases from J, the gap between germline ends came to 14 bases. The CDR3 nucleotides are TGTGCCAGCAGCCGGAATACAGGGAACGGGGAGCTGTTTTTT. It translates to CASSRNTGNGELFF.

The rearrangement joins TRBV5-4 to TRBJ2-5; 13 positions agree with TRBD2. The V and J ends lost 4 bases and 4 bases, in that order; junction bases with no gene match: 7. In germline, CDR1 is SGHNT, CDR2 YYREEE (reference sequence). This CDR3 is 16 amino acids long. Here the CDR3 DNA reads TGTGCCAGCAGCCCTAGGACTAGCGGGAGTGGAGAGACCCAGTACTTC. Amino acid sequence: CASSPRTSGSGETQYF. The full variable domain, with the rest looked up from reference TRBV5-4 and TRBJ2-5, is ETGVTQSPTHLIKTRGQQVTLRCSSQSGHNTVSWYQQALGQGPQFIFQYYREEENGRGNFPPRFSGLQFPNYSSELNVNALELDDSALYLCASSPRTSGSGETQYFGPGTRLLVL.

This rearrangement joins TRBV6-5 to TRBJ1-1, with TRBD1 matching over 8 bases. The CDR3 is 14 residues long. Per germline, CDR1 MNHEY and CDR2 SVGAGI. Trimming at V came to 10 bases and at J to 1 base, leaving 8 bases not matched to a gene. DNA for the CDR3: TGTGCCATCTCCCCGGGACAGGAGAACACTGAAGCTTTCTTT. The encoded protein is CAISPGQENTEAFF.

V is TRBV2 and J is TRBJ1-1; D gene uncertain. Looked up from germline, CDR1 is SNHLY and CDR2 is FYNNEI. This CDR3 has 13 amino acids. V lost 5 bases, J lost 2 bases, and 9 bases lay in between. CDR3 DNA: TGTGCCAGCAGTCTTGACCCAAACACTGAAGCTTTCTTT. It translates to CASSLDPNTEAFF.

The rearrangement uses TRBV5-6 and TRBJ2-3; 13 bases align to TRBD2. In germline, CDR1 is SGHDT, CDR2 YYEEEE. CDR3 size: 17 residues. After removal of 4 bases from V and 9 bases from J, the junction contained 14 bases not matched to a gene. The CDR3 region has the DNA TGTGCCAGCAGCACACGAACTAGCGGGAGGGCCCCGTGGACGCAGTATTTT. Encoded protein: CASSTRTSGRAPWTQYF.

The V call is TRBV6-5, the J call TRBJ1-2; D is perhaps TRBD1 (5 bases). Trimming cost V 6 bases and J 0 bases, with 14 bases left between them. The germline V gene encodes CDR1 MNHEY and CDR2 SVGAGI. CDR3 length: 15 residues. The CDR3 coding sequence is TGTGCCAGCAGCCTATCGGGGCAGACTAACTATGGCTACACCTTC. Its protein product is CASSLSGQTNYGYTF.

As for this clone: Other DNA sequences of this sample code for an identical CDR3. The chain joins TRBV19 to TRBJ2-3; no clear D. Germline CDR1 and CDR2: LNHDA and SQIVND (reference sequence). The V end was cut by 6 bases, the J end by 3 bases, with 10 bases between. The CDR3 totals 13 residues. The CDR3 reads CASRLVPTDTQYF. DNA of the CDR3: TGTGCCAGTAGGTTAGTGCCGACAGATACGCAGTATTTT.

This clone was detected a few times. The CDR3, as DNA: TGTGCCAGCCTTCTAGGGGCGAACACTGAAGCTTTCTTT. Protein sequence: CASLLGANTEAFF. The rearrangement uses TRBV25-1 and TRBJ1-1, with TRBD1 as a possible D gene (5 bases). The V end lost 8 bases, the J end lost 1 base, and 11 bases lay between the germline ends. CDR3 size: 13 residues. Germline V gives CDR1 MGHDK, CDR2 SYGVNS. Variable domain in full (rest from reference TRBV25-1 and TRBJ1-1): EADIYQTPRYLVIGTGKKITLECSQTMGHDKMYWYQQDPGMELHLIHYSYGVNSTEKGDLSSESTVSRIRTEHFPLTLESARPSHTSQYLCASLLGANTEAFFGQGTRLTVV.

This clone was picked up one time. The chain combines TRBV10-1 with TRBJ2-7, with D possibly being TRBD1 (6 bases). This CDR3 is built from 15 residues. Trimming cost V 0 bases and J 7 bases, with 16 bases left between them. Germline values: CDR1 WNHNN, CDR2 SYGVQD (reference sequence). The chain's CDR3 is CASSESSGVKLEQYF. CDR3 coding DNA: TGCGCCAGCAGTGAGTCGTCAGGGGTGAAACTGGAGCAGTACTTC.

This clone came up once. This chain connects TRBV7-9 to TRBJ2-1, with 11 positions matching TRBD2. Germline V lookup: CDR1 SEHNR, CDR2 FQNEAQ (reference sequence). Germline trimming cut 0 bases from V and 7 bases from J; bases unmatched to any gene: 5. CDR3 size: 16 residues. The CDR3 DNA sequence: TGTGCCAGCAGCTTAGCCCCATTAGCGGGAGGGAATGAGCAGTTCTTC. Residues: CASSLAPLAGGNEQFF.

This clone was seen a handful of times. The chain couples TRBV5-6 to TRBJ1-4; tentatively, D is TRBD1 (5 bases). The germline V gene encodes CDR1 SGHDT and CDR2 YYEEEE. Trimming took off 4 bases at V and 14 bases at J, with 18 bases between the two ends. There are 13 residues in the CDR3. The DNA for the CDR3 is TGTGCCAGCAGCCTGTTGACAGTGGGACGTCTGTTTTTT. Its translation is CASSLLTVGRLFF.

This clone was seen a single time. The genes are TRBV11-3 and TRBJ2-3; a possible D gene is TRBD2 (5 bases). Trimming pared 5 bases from V and 1 base from J, leaving 25 bases between. There are 19 residues in the CDR3. Germline assignment: CDR1 SGHNT and CDR2 YENEEA. The chain's CDR3 is CASSPLVPSPSGGTDTQYF. The CDR3 region has the DNA TGTGCCAGCAGCCCCCTAGTGCCCTCCCCCAGCGGAGGCACAGATACGCAGTATTTT.

CDR3 protein: CASSLGPLIVGEQYF. CDR3 bases: TGTGCCAGCAGTTTAGGGCCCCTGATTGTTGGTGAGCAGTACTTC. This chain connects TRBV27 to TRBJ2-7; D uncertain. Germline CDR1 and CDR2: MNHEY and SMNVEV (reference sequence). Trimming removed 2 bases from V and 7 bases from J, with 18 bases in between. The CDR3 is made up of 15 amino acids.

The rearrangement links TRBV7-9 to TRBJ2-5; D not resolved. The DNA end is more similar to TRBJ2-7, so the J call may be wrong. CDR1 SEHNR and CDR2 FQNEAQ come from the germline V gene (reference sequence). The CDR3 length is 12 residues. The CDR3 nucleotides are TGTGCCAGCAGCTTCAACAGCTACGAGCAGTACTTC. Translated, it gives CASSFNSYEQYF.

This chain links TRBV27 with TRBJ2-5; 11 bases line up with TRBD2. The germline V gene encodes CDR1 MNHEY and CDR2 SMNVEV (reference sequence). The V segment lost 6 bases and the J segment 2 bases; nucleotides outside the gene matches: 8. This CDR3 is built from 16 residues. The CDR3 spells CASSTRTSGFQETQYF. CDR3 sequence (DNA): TGTGCCAGCAGCACTCGGACTAGCGGGTTTCAAGAGACCCAGTACTTC.

V is TRBV27 and J is TRBJ2-1; 9 positions agree with TRBD1. There are 16 residues in the CDR3. Germline V gives CDR1 MNHEY, CDR2 SMNVEV (reference sequence). V gave up 4 bases and J gave up 3 bases; unmatched junction bases: 7. CDR3 coding DNA: TGTGCCAGCAGTTCGACCGGGACAGGGAACTACAATGAGCAGTTCTTC. This sequence encodes CASSSTGTGNYNEQFF.

The rearrangement uses TRBV6-1 and TRBJ1-5, with no clear D. CDR3 size: 15 residues. Germline CDR1 reads MNHNS; CDR2 reads SASEGT. The V end was cut by 5 bases, the J end by 11 bases, with 22 bases between. CDR3 in amino acids: CASSSGLQRVVAQHF. Written as DNA, the CDR3 is TGTGCCAGCAGTTCGGGCCTGCAACGCGTGGTGGCCCAGCATTTT.

The chain carries TRBV27 and TRBJ2-2, with no clear D. CDR3 length equals 13 residues. Trimming removed 10 bases from V and 4 bases from J, with 13 bases in between. Per germline, CDR1 MNHEY and CDR2 SMNVEV (reference sequence). CDR3 nucleotides: TGTGCCAACAGCCCCCTTCTCACCGGGGAGCTGTTTTTT. The encoded protein is CANSPLLTGELFF.